This T cell receptor beta chain was profiled in a study of cytomegalovirus exposure and HLA in healthy donors. At sampling all donors were nominally healthy, likely with unrecorded immune exposures. After removal of 3 bases from V and 6 bases from J, the junction contained 6 bases not matched to a gene. Germline loops: CDR1 LNHDA, CDR2 SQIVND (reference sequence). The CDR3 sequence is 15 residues long. Points from the study as a whole: The study dropped some indistinguishable V segments, TRBV6-2 and TRBV6-3 among them. Through in vitro validation, three CMV-associated chains were shown to be specific for CMV antigens.

The PCR ran on 60 Vbeta and 13 Jbeta primers. The repertoire was sequenced with immunoSEQ multiplex PCR; TCRdb's copy has only in-frame clones and lacks some. The data show approximately 150,000 clones, 80% to 85% seen once. A note on this clone: Its antigen is unknown.

The chain uses TRBV19 and TRBJ1-4; 8 nucleotides agree with TRBD1. The material sequenced was PBMCs. The source is a woman in her 30s in good health and CMV-seronegative. The DNA for the CDR3 is TGTGCCAGTAGTATCGCGGACAGGGACGATGAAAAACTGTTTTTT. Translation gives CASSIADRDDEKLFF. The whole variable domain, filled in from reference TRBV19 and TRBJ1-4, reads DGGITQSPKYLFRKEGQNVTLSCEQNLNHDAMYWYRQDPGQGLRLIYYSQIVNDFQKGDIAEGYSVSREKKESFPLTVTSAQKNPTAFYLCASSIADRDDEKLFFGSGTQLSVL.